The 31 T cell receptor beta chains given below trace back to one sample, sequenced in a study of blood T cell repertoires in COVID-19. Only in-frame clones appear in the TCRdb table, and some are missing; sequencing was by immunoSEQ multiplex PCR. Here the sample spans 70,000 to 80,000 clones, approximately 90% being singletons. Sample: peripheral blood. These TCRs come from a woman aged 60 to 75 with active COVID-19.

Remarks on this clone: Other DNA sequences within the sample encode an identical CDR3. This chain links TRBV19 with TRBJ1-1; weak D call: TRBD1 (5 bases). Per the germline V gene, CDR1 is LNHDA and CDR2 is SQIVND (reference sequence). The CDR3 loop spans 14 amino acids. V was clipped by 5 bases and J by 1 base, with 11 bases between them. The CDR3 loop is CASSVGQGNTEAFF. CDR3 nucleotides: TGTGCCAGTAGTGTAGGGCAGGGGAACACTGAAGCTTTCTTT.

V is TRBV4-2 and J is TRBJ2-5; 9 bases line up with TRBD2. The ends lost 1 base at V and 0 bases at J; junction bases unmatched: 3. The CDR3 totals 16 residues. The germline CDR1 and CDR2 sequences are LGHNA and YNFKEQ. Here the CDR3 DNA reads TGTGCCAGCAGCCAAGGGCTAGCGGGATACCAAGAGACCCAGTACTTC. Protein sequence: CASSQGLAGYQETQYF.

The chain couples TRBV2 to TRBJ1-2; D is undetermined. Trimming took 4 bases from V and 5 from J, leaving 11 bases between them. CDR1 and CDR2 (germline): SNHLY, FYNNEI. The CDR3 contains 13 residues. CDR3 amino acids: CASSAGVRYGYTF. In DNA form, the CDR3 reads TGTGCCAGCAGTGCGGGTGTTCGATATGGCTACACCTTC.

V is TRBV2 and J is TRBJ1-1, with D perhaps TRBD1 (6 bases). Germline lookup yields CDR1 SNHLY and CDR2 FYNNEI. Trimming left V 6 bases short and J 4 bases short, with 12 bases between. The CDR3 spans 13 residues. The CDR3 loop is CASRDSWGTEAFF. CDR3 coding DNA: TGTGCCAGCAGGGACAGTTGGGGCACTGAAGCTTTCTTT.

In its sample, this clone was seen once. This chain uses TRBV10-3 with TRBJ1-5, with TRBD1 as a possible D gene (6 bases). Germline CDR1 and CDR2: ENHRY and SYGVKD. This CDR3 comprises 15 residues. The germline V and J ends were trimmed by 0 bases and 4 bases, with 10 bases remaining between them. CDR3 in DNA: TGTGCCATCAGTGAGTCGCTACAGGGAAATCAGCCCCAGCATTTT. It yields the protein CAISESLQGNQPQHF.

This clone was seen once. V is TRBV18 and J is TRBJ2-1, with 8 bases identical to TRBD2. CDR1 and CDR2 from the germline V gene are KGHSH and LQKENI. This CDR3 is 17 amino acids long. With V trimmed by 0 bases and J by 1 base, 5 bases remained unmatched. The CDR3 reads CASSPPVAGSSYNEQFF. The DNA for the CDR3 is TGTGCCAGCTCACCACCGGTAGCGGGATCGTCCTACAATGAGCAGTTCTTC.

The chain combines TRBV28 with TRBJ1-4; tentatively, D is TRBD1 (6 bases). The ends were cut back, 4 bases at V and 6 bases at J, with 15 bases in the middle. The CDR3 consists of 15 residues. In germline, CDR1 is MDHEN, CDR2 SYDVKM. In nucleotides, the CDR3 is TGTGCCAGCAGTTCATCGGGGGGGCGCGATGAAAAACTGTTTTTT. It codes for CASSSSGGRDEKLFF. Complete variable domain (other parts from reference TRBV28 and TRBJ1-4): DVKVTQSSRYLVKRTGEKVFLECVQDMDHENMFWYRQDPGLGLRLIYFSYDVKMKEKGDIPEGYSVSREKKERFSLILESASTNQTSMYLCASSSSGGRDEKLFFGSGTQLSVL.

The CDR3 DNA sequence: TGTGCCAGCAGCTCACCAGGAGGGGGTAGACAGGGGCTTTCCAAAAACATTCAGTACTTC. Translation gives CASSSPGGGRQGLSKNIQYF. The rearrangement joins TRBV21-1 to TRBJ2-4; whether TRBD1, the table's D call, matches the DNA was not checked. TRBV21-1 is a pseudogene locus. The CDR3 has 20 residues.

This chain connects TRBV6-5 to TRBJ2-7; 8 nucleotides line up with TRBD1. This CDR3 has 13 amino acids. Trimming removed 6 bases from V and 6 bases from J; junction bases left unmatched: 7. Looked up from germline, CDR1 is MNHEY and CDR2 is SVGAGI. This CDR3 is CASRGTGYPEQYF. The CDR3 DNA reads as TGTGCCAGCAGAGGGACAGGTTACCCCGAGCAGTACTTC.

The rearrangement joins TRBV15 to TRBJ2-1, with 9 bases lining up with TRBD1. The CDR3 loop spans 20 amino acids. Germline V gene sequence: CDR1 LNHNV, CDR2 YYDKDF (reference sequence). Trimming removed 0 bases from V and 1 base from J; junction bases left unmatched: 13. CDR3 region: CATSRDPQGARLDSYNEQFF. In DNA form, the CDR3 reads TGTGCCACCAGCAGAGATCCACAGGGGGCCCGACTGGATTCCTACAATGAGCAGTTCTTC.

CDR3 protein: CASSGYTSGRNNEQFF. As DNA, the CDR3 is TGTGCCAGCAGTGGGTATACTAGCGGGAGAAACAATGAGCAGTTCTTC. The rearrangement links TRBV6-2 or TRBV6-3 to TRBJ2-1, with 11 bases aligning to TRBD2. This CDR3 has 16 amino acids. CDR1 is MNHEY and CDR2 is SVGEGT in the germline V gene. With V trimmed by 5 bases and J by 5 bases, 8 bases remained unmatched.

J is TRBJ2-7 and V is TRBV11-2; perhaps TRBD1 as D (7 bases). Germline V gene sequence: CDR1 SGHAT, CDR2 FQNNGV. The CDR3 extends over 15 amino acids. Trimming removed 1 base at V and 3 bases at J, with 13 bases between. The CDR3 DNA follows: TGTGCCAGCAGCTTAGGCTGGCAGGGGGGCTACGAGCAGTACTTC. It translates to CASSLGWQGGYEQYF.

The rearrangement links TRBV7-9 to TRBJ2-2, with 13 nucleotides matching TRBD2. Unmatched junction bases numbered 11, after V lost 4 bases and J lost 6 bases. CDR1 SEHNR and CDR2 FQNEAQ come from the germline V gene (reference sequence). The CDR3 extends over 18 amino acids. CDR3 DNA sequence: TGTGCCAGCAGCTCCAGGACTAGCGGGAGCTTTCGGCCCGGGGAGCTGTTTTTT. Protein: CASSSRTSGSFRPGELFF.

The chain couples TRBV9 to TRBJ2-1, with D possibly being TRBD2 (6 bases). V was cut by 4 bases and J by 3 bases, with 14 bases left in between. Germline-derived CDR1 and CDR2 are SGDLS and YYNGEE. The CDR3 sequence is 15 residues long. CDR3 residues: CASSPGAGHYNEQFF. CDR3 sequence (DNA): TGTGCCAGCAGCCCCGGAGCGGGTCACTACAATGAGCAGTTCTTC.

The genes are TRBV2 and TRBJ1-2; D is possibly TRBD1 (5 bases). This CDR3 spans 12 amino acids. Germline lookup yields CDR1 SNHLY and CDR2 FYNNEI. Trimming shortened V by 8 bases and J by 4 bases, and 11 bases separated the two germline ends. CDR3 nucleotide sequence: TGTGCCAGCTTGACAGCCTTCTATGGCTACACCTTC. The encoded protein is CASLTAFYGYTF.

The gene calls are TRBV5-1 and TRBJ2-1, with unresolved D. The CDR3 consists of 15 residues. The V end lost 0 bases, the J end lost 0 bases, and 7 bases lay between the germline ends. Germline assignment: CDR1 SGHRS and CDR2 YFSETQ. CDR3 in DNA: TGCGCCAGCAGCTTGGAGCGCTACTCCTACAATGAGCAGTTCTTC. The encoded protein is CASSLERYSYNEQFF.

This clone was counted between two and nine times. The V gene is TRBV15, the J gene TRBJ2-5; a possible D gene is TRBD1 (6 bases). Germline assignment: CDR1 LNHNV and CDR2 YYDKDF (reference sequence). The CDR3 contains 15 residues. V lost 0 bases and J lost 4, with 12 bases in between. The CDR3 protein is CATSRDAGAGETQYF. CDR3 DNA: TGTGCCACCAGCAGAGACGCAGGGGCGGGAGAGACCCAGTACTTC.

The rearrangement joins TRBV7-8 to TRBJ2-2, with 11 bases lining up with TRBD2. CDR3 length: 18 residues. CDR1 SGHVS and CDR2 FQNEAQ come from the germline V gene. The J segment lost 3 bases and the V segment lost 5 bases, leaving 11 bases of the junction unmatched. CDR3 residues: CASSPERGLAAYTGELFF. CDR3 nucleotide sequence: TGTGCCAGCAGCCCCGAGAGGGGACTAGCGGCGTACACCGGGGAGCTGTTTTTT.

The genes are TRBV27 and TRBJ2-1; 7 bases align to TRBD2. This CDR3 is 17 amino acids long. In germline, CDR1 is MNHEY, CDR2 SMNVEV (reference sequence). The V and J ends lost 3 bases and 7 bases, in that order; junction bases with no gene match: 15. The DNA for the CDR3 is TGTGCCAGCAGTTTGATCATTTTGCGACTAGCACCTAATGAGCAGTTCTTC. Amino acids: CASSLIILRLAPNEQFF.

V gene TRBV4-2 combines with J gene TRBJ2-7; maybe TRBD2 (6 bases). CDR1 and CDR2 from the germline V gene are LGHNA and YNFKEQ. The CDR3 length is 11 residues. V was pared by 1 base and J by 11 bases, with 9 bases between. Here the CDR3 reads CASSQGWEEYF. For the CDR3, the DNA is TGTGCCAGCAGCCAAGGCTGGGAGGAGTACTTC.

The chain is built from TRBV6-5 and TRBJ2-1; the D is unclear. The V end lost 3 bases, the J end lost 6 bases, and 3 bases lay between the germline ends. In germline, CDR1 is MNHEY, CDR2 SVGAGI. CDR3 size: 11 residues. The CDR3 DNA reads as TGTGCCAGCAGTTATATCAATGAGCAGTTCTTC. This codes for CASSYINEQFF.

V usage is TRBV7-9 and J usage is TRBJ1-4, with 7 nucleotides matching TRBD1. V shed 5 bases and J 8 bases; nucleotides not matched to a gene: 11. Germline CDR1 reads SEHNR; CDR2 reads FQNEAQ (reference sequence). The CDR3 is 15 residues long. In DNA, the CDR3 is TGTGCCAGCAGCCAGACAGGGTCGGTTCGGGAAAAACTGTTTTTT. Amino acids: CASSQTGSVREKLFF.

The rearrangement uses TRBV7-8 and TRBJ1-3; no reliable D call. The CDR3 has 14 amino acids. The V gene lost 6 bases and the J gene lost 2 bases, with 11 bases spanning the gap. The germline V gene has CDR1 SGHVS and CDR2 FQNEAQ. This CDR3 is CASRPVRAGNTIYF. As DNA, the CDR3 is TGTGCCAGCAGACCGGTTCGGGCTGGAAACACCATATATTTT.

The chain joins TRBV5-4 to TRBJ2-4; TRBD2 aligns across 12 bases. Trimming at V came to 3 bases and at J to 7 bases, leaving 5 bases not matched to a gene. This CDR3 is 15 amino acids long. In germline, CDR1 is SGHNT, CDR2 YYREEE (reference sequence). CDR3 region: CASSSVTSGSNIQYF. The CDR3 region has the DNA TGTGCCAGCAGCTCCGTGACTAGCGGGAGTAACATTCAGTACTTC.

The chain has TRBV28 and TRBJ1-1; TRBD1 matches 9 bases. J lost 11 bases, V lost 3 bases, and 13 bases had no gene match. Germline loops: CDR1 MDHEN, CDR2 SYDVKM. The CDR3 length is 15 residues. CDR3 sequence (DNA): TGTGCCAGCAGTTTGGCCGGGACAGGGAGCAGGGATGCTTTCTTT. Amino acids: CASSLAGTGSRDAFF.

The V call is TRBV6-5, the J call TRBJ2-7; 7 positions match TRBD1. The CDR3 is 14 amino acids. After removal of 10 bases from V and 0 bases from J, the junction contained 9 bases not matched to a gene. In germline, CDR1 is MNHEY, CDR2 SVGAGI. CDR3 region: CATHRQGNSYEQYF. Here the CDR3 DNA reads TGTGCCACCCACCGACAGGGAAACTCCTACGAGCAGTACTTC.

This clone has a single count. The V call is TRBV4-1, the J call TRBJ1-4; no definite D call. The CDR3 loop spans 13 amino acids. Germline CDR1 is MGHRA and CDR2 is YSYEKL. V was pared by 0 bases and J by 5 bases, with 4 bases between. The CDR3 protein is CASSQDINEKLFF. The DNA for the CDR3 is TGCGCCAGCAGCCAAGATATCAATGAAAAACTGTTTTTT.

The chain has TRBV11-2 and TRBJ2-7; D perhaps matches TRBD1 (5 bases). The ends were cut back, 5 bases at V and 7 bases at J, with 15 bases in the middle. Germline-derived CDR1 and CDR2 are SGHAT and FQNNGV. There are 13 residues in the CDR3. The DNA for the CDR3 is TGTGCCAGCAGCGCCGGGCTGAAGGGGGAGCAGTACTTC. This gives the protein CASSAGLKGEQYF.

This CDR3 reads CASSWTGNSNQPQHF. The CDR3 DNA follows: TGTGCCAGCAGTTGGACAGGGAATAGCAATCAGCCCCAGCATTTT. The gene calls are TRBV28 and TRBJ1-5; 8 positions match TRBD1. With 4 bases clipped from V and 0 bases from J, the junction kept 2 bases outside the gene matches. This CDR3 comprises 15 residues. Germline CDR1 and CDR2: MDHEN and SYDVKM. The full variable domain, rest sourced from reference TRBV28 and TRBJ1-5, is DVKVTQSSRYLVKRTGEKVFLECVQDMDHENMFWYRQDPGLGLRLIYFSYDVKMKEKGDIPEGYSVSREKKERFSLILESASTNQTSMYLCASSWTGNSNQPQHFGDGTRLSIL.

This clone was recorded a few times. V gene TRBV18 combines with J gene TRBJ1-3; no reliable D call. Trimming cost V 3 bases and J 0 bases, with 9 bases left between them. The CDR3 consists of 15 residues. Germline V gives CDR1 KGHSH, CDR2 LQKENI. CDR3: CASSPDTLSGNTIYF. In DNA, the CDR3 is TGTGCCAGCTCACCCGACACACTCTCTGGAAACACCATATATTTT.

The chain links TRBV7-6 to TRBJ1-2; TRBD1 matches at 8 bases. In germline, CDR1 is SGHVS, CDR2 FNYEAQ. The junction had 17 bases not matched to a gene; V was cut back by 5 bases and J by 3 bases. The CDR3 length is 18 residues. The CDR3 protein is CASSPRGTGGRSDYGYTF. The CDR3 DNA follows: TGTGCCAGCAGCCCAAGGGGGACAGGTGGTCGGTCGGACTATGGCTACACCTTC.